Following are 32 T cell receptor beta chains from one sample sequenced in a study of vaccination and CD4 T cells after COVID-19. Oncomine TCR Beta short-read sequencing was applied to DNA from cultured CD4+ T cells. A single record per CDR3 protein comes from TCRdb applying MiXCR to the PCR reads. The sample yields 5,000 to 8,000 distinct CDR3 sequences, 40% to 60% seen once. Described treatment: approximately nine-day PBMC culture with coronavirus spike peptide pools or control peptides (ViraFEST assay). Collection of the unexposed donor's CD4+ T cells took place before the COVID-19 pandemic (2011-2018). For these receptors, no antigen is known. Sequencing was done on a sample of CD4+ T cells from blood, cultured in vitro. The receptors derive from a human donor in good health.

This clonotype occurred a few times. CDR3 nucleotide sequence: TGTGCCAACAAGACTAGCGGGAGCACCGGGGAGCTGTTTTTT. Translation: CANKTSGSTGELFF. The chain employs TRBV21-1 and TRBJ2-2; TRBD2, the table's D call, lacks a check against the DNA. TRBV21-1 is labeled a pseudogene. The CDR3 sequence is 14 residues long.

This rearrangement joins TRBV2 to TRBJ1-1; D call uncertain. Germline V gene sequence: CDR1 SNHLY, CDR2 FYNNEI. This CDR3 has 13 residues. V was pared by 5 bases and J by 9 bases, with 16 bases between. The CDR3 is CASSTWEGLKAFF. For the CDR3, the DNA is TGTGCCAGCAGTACCTGGGAGGGATTGAAAGCTTTCTTT.

The chain links TRBV7-8 to TRBJ2-7; 10 bases align to TRBD2. Losses at the gene ends were 0 bases for V and 4 bases for J; bases not matched to a gene: 18. Germline V CDR1 and CDR2: SGHVS, FQNEAQ. The CDR3 is 20 residues long. CDR3 protein: CASSLAWAGGKREGRYEQYF. In nucleotides, the CDR3 is TGTGCCAGCAGCTTAGCCTGGGCAGGGGGCAAGCGGGAGGGTCGTTACGAGCAGTACTTC. Together with reference TRBV7-8 and TRBJ2-7, the CDR3 gives the full variable domain: GAGVSQSPRYKVAKRGQDVALRCDPISGHVSLFWYQQALGQGPEFLTYFQNEAQLDKSGLPSDRFFAERPEGSVSTLKIQRTQQEDSAVYLCASSLAWAGGKREGRYEQYFGPGTRLTVT.

This clonotype appeared a few times. The chain uses TRBV6-5 and TRBJ2-3; no clear D gene. This CDR3 spans 18 amino acids. The germline V gene has CDR1 MNHEY and CDR2 SVGAGI. The V end lost 0 bases, the J end lost 0 bases, and 16 bases lay between the germline ends. The CDR3 coding sequence is TGTGCCAGCAGTTACTCGAATTGGCTCGGAACTAGCACAGATACGCAGTATTTT. Encoded protein: CASSYSNWLGTSTDTQYF.

V usage is TRBV24-1 and J usage is TRBJ2-1; 11 bases fit TRBD2. The CDR3 length is 17 residues. Trimming at V came to 6 bases and at J to 0 bases, leaving 6 bases not matched to a gene. Per the germline V gene, CDR1 is KGHDR and CDR2 is SFDVKD. The CDR3 sequence: CATSPGTSGFSYNEQFF. CDR3 DNA: TGTGCCACCAGTCCCGGGACTAGCGGTTTCTCCTACAATGAGCAGTTCTTC.

The chain uses TRBV20-1 and TRBJ1-5; no clear D. V was trimmed by 7 bases and J by 4 bases, leaving 20 bases between them. The germline gives CDR1 DFQATT, CDR2 SNEGSKA (reference sequence). The CDR3 consists of 15 residues. This CDR3 is CSVPGSRRGNQPQHF. In nucleotides, the CDR3 is TGCAGTGTCCCCGGTTCGAGACGTGGTAATCAGCCCCAGCATTTT.

This rearrangement joins TRBV29-1 to TRBJ1-5; D remains unclear. The germline V gene encodes CDR1 SQVTM and CDR2 ANQGSEA. The CDR3 totals 15 residues. V was cut by 3 bases and J by 0 bases, with 12 bases left in between. The CDR3 is CSVELGGHSNQPQHF. CDR3 in DNA: TGCAGCGTTGAGCTGGGCGGCCATAGCAATCAGCCCCAGCATTTT.

The CDR3, as DNA: TGTGCCAGCAGTTTATTAAGCGGGGGCCACGGTACGCAGTATTTT. It is translated as CASSLLSGGHGTQYF. This sequence joins TRBV12-3 or TRBV12-4 and TRBJ2-3, with 8 bases lining up with TRBD2. The junction had 9 bases not matched to a gene; V was cut back by 2 bases and J by 8 bases. There are 15 residues in the CDR3.

The V and J genes are TRBV7-2 and TRBJ2-2, with D perhaps matching TRBD2 (6 bases). Germline V gene data show CDR1 as SGHTA and CDR2 as FQGNSA. The V end was cut by 2 bases, the J end by 0 bases, with 10 bases between. This CDR3 has 16 residues. CDR3 in DNA: TGTGCCAGCAGCTTATACCCGGGAGCGAACACCGGGGAGCTGTTTTTT. This gives the protein CASSLYPGANTGELFF.

This clonotype was seen only a few times. The genes are TRBV15 and TRBJ1-2; 7 bases line up with TRBD1. The V and J ends lost 2 bases and 8 bases, in that order; junction bases with no gene match: 8. The CDR3 runs 14 residues. Germline loops: CDR1 LNHNV, CDR2 YYDKDF (reference sequence). The CDR3 coding sequence is TGTGCCACCAGCAGAACTCGACAGGGAAGAGGCTACACCTTC. Residues: CATSRTRQGRGYTF.

The chain employs TRBV6-1 and TRBJ2-7; D may correspond to TRBD1 or TRBD2 (6 bases each). The CDR3 spans 14 residues. The V gene's germline CDR1 is MNHNS and CDR2 SASEGT. Between the trimmed V and J ends, which lost 6 bases and 2 bases, there was a span of 14 bases. For the CDR3, the DNA is TGTGCCAGCAGGGGCAGAGGGGGGCCCTACGAGCAGTACTTC. This translates into CASRGRGGPYEQYF.

The rearrangement joins TRBV2 to TRBJ2-7, with 9 bases aligning to TRBD1. V lost 6 bases to trimming and J lost 5 bases; unmatched junction nucleotides: 11. Germline V gene sequence: CDR1 SNHLY, CDR2 FYNNEI. The CDR3 loop spans 15 amino acids. CDR3 nucleotide sequence: TGTGCCAGCAGAGTTCGATCGGGACAGGGCGACGAGCAGTACTTC. Translation: CASRVRSGQGDEQYF.

The chain has TRBV6-1 and TRBJ1-1; unclear D gene. Per the germline V gene, CDR1 is MNHNS and CDR2 is SASEGT. Trimming removed 2 bases at V and 5 bases at J, with 9 bases between. This CDR3 is built from 13 residues. The CDR3 protein is CASSESLITEAFF. In DNA form, the CDR3 reads TGTGCCAGCAGTGAATCTCTCATTACTGAAGCTTTCTTT.

V usage is TRBV6-1 and J usage is TRBJ1-6; D is possibly TRBD1 (6 bases). In germline, CDR1 is MNHNS, CDR2 SASEGT. The V end lost 6 bases, the J end lost 7 bases, and 13 bases lay between the germline ends. The CDR3 contains 14 residues. Here the CDR3 DNA reads TGTGCCAGCAGCCCAGGACAGACCAATTCACCCCTCCACTTT. Its translation is CASSPGQTNSPLHF.

The chain is built from TRBV20-1 and TRBJ2-4, with TRBD2 matching over 8 bases. The CDR3 has 16 amino acids. Germline V lookup: CDR1 DFQATT, CDR2 SNEGSKA (reference sequence). After removal of 5 bases from V and 0 bases from J, the junction contained 9 bases not matched to a gene. The CDR3 nucleotides read TGCAGTGCTCCGGGGGGGGGGACCTCAGCCAAAAACATTCAGTACTTC. Translating gives CSAPGGGTSAKNIQYF.

This clonotype was detected a few times. The chain carries TRBV7-6 and TRBJ1-1; D gene ambiguous. The germline V gene has CDR1 SGHVS and CDR2 FNYEAQ. With 11 bases removed from V and 1 base from J, the gap between germline ends came to 8 bases. This CDR3 comprises 11 residues. CDR3 region: CAWESNTEAFF. CDR3 DNA sequence: TGTGCCTGGGAATCGAACACTGAAGCTTTCTTT.

The genes are TRBV6-4 and TRBJ2-2, with a possible D match to TRBD2 (6 bases). V was cut by 3 bases and J by 1 base, with 9 bases left in between. Germline V gene lookup returns CDR1 MRHNA and CDR2 SNTAGT. This CDR3 comprises 15 residues. CDR3 sequence reads: CASSDISGNTGELFF. In nucleotides, the CDR3 is TGTGCCAGCAGTGATATTAGCGGGAACACCGGGGAGCTGTTTTTT.

The chain uses TRBV19 and TRBJ1-6; D not resolved. This CDR3 is built from 16 residues. Per germline, CDR1 LNHDA and CDR2 SQIVND (reference sequence). V was cut by 5 bases and J by 9 bases, with 20 bases left in between. CDR3 amino acids: CASSALNPLDGSPLHF. The CDR3 coding sequence is TGTGCCAGTAGTGCACTTAACCCCCTGGATGGTTCACCCCTCCACTTT.

The DNA of the CDR3 is TGTGCCAGTAGTTCCGGGACAGGGTCTAATTCACCCCTCCACTTT. Its translation: CASSSGTGSNSPLHF. The rearrangement joins TRBV7-2 to TRBJ1-6; 9 positions agree with TRBD1. V was clipped by 9 bases and J by 6 bases; unmatched bases: 9. Looked up from germline, CDR1 is SGHTA and CDR2 is FQGNSA. The CDR3 has 15 amino acids.

J is TRBJ2-5 and V is TRBV20-1; D uncertain. The V and J ends lost 0 bases and 0 bases respectively, with 8 bases between them. Germline-derived CDR1 and CDR2 are DFQATT and SNEGSKA (reference sequence). The CDR3 runs 14 residues. The CDR3 is CSARDLRYQETQYF. The CDR3, as DNA: TGCAGTGCTAGAGATCTCAGATACCAAGAGACCCAGTACTTC.

The gene calls are TRBV20-1 and TRBJ1-2; a weak D match, TRBD1 (5 bases). V lost 6 bases and J lost 7, with 24 bases in between. Germline lookup yields CDR1 DFQATT and CDR2 SNEGSKA (reference sequence). There are 15 residues in the CDR3. Here the CDR3 reads CSADFEGLTVGGYTF. DNA of the CDR3: TGCAGTGCGGACTTCGAGGGACTTACAGTCGGTGGCTACACCTTC.

V gene TRBV19 combines with J gene TRBJ1-1; D is possibly TRBD1 (5 bases). The CDR3 length is 15 residues. CDR1 and CDR2 from the germline V gene are LNHDA and SQIVND (reference sequence). V was trimmed by 4 bases and J by 0 bases, leaving 12 bases between them. CDR3 bases: TGTGCCAGTAGTACAAGACAGTTGATGAACACTGAAGCTTTCTTT. Encoded protein: CASSTRQLMNTEAFF.

This chain uses TRBV5-1 with TRBJ2-7; possibly TRBD1 for D (5 bases). Germline V gene data show CDR1 as SGHRS and CDR2 as YFSETQ. Trimming left V 1 base short and J 0 bases short, with 14 bases between. The CDR3 is 16 amino acids. The CDR3 sequence: CASSLWSRVSSYEQYF. The CDR3 nucleotides are TGCGCCAGCAGCTTGTGGTCCAGGGTGAGCTCCTACGAGCAGTACTTC.

This chain uses TRBV10-3 with TRBJ1-2; D ambiguous. The germline V gene has CDR1 ENHRY and CDR2 SYGVKD. This CDR3 has 15 amino acids. V lost 0 bases, J lost 1 base, and 9 bases lay in between. CDR3 coding DNA: TGTGCCATCAGTGAGTCCCCCTGGGGTAACTATGGCTACACCTTC. As protein: CAISESPWGNYGYTF.

This clonotype came up once. The chain has TRBV20-1 and TRBJ1-1; perhaps TRBD1 as D (6 bases). Trimming pared 3 bases from V and 2 bases from J, leaving 7 bases between. The CDR3 spans 12 residues. Germline lookup yields CDR1 DFQATT and CDR2 SNEGSKA (reference sequence). CDR3: CSARGHNTEAFF. CDR3 nucleotides: TGCAGTGCTAGGGGACATAACACTGAAGCTTTCTTT.

Only a few counts were recorded for this clonotype. Here the CDR3 DNA reads TGTGCCAGCAGCTTTGGGCTAGCGGGGGCAGAGACCCAGTACTTC. It encodes CASSFGLAGAETQYF. J is TRBJ2-5 and V is TRBV7-2, with 10 nucleotides matching TRBD2. The ends lost 3 bases at V and 4 bases at J; junction bases unmatched: 5. Germline lookup yields CDR1 SGHTA and CDR2 FQGNSA. The CDR3 runs 15 residues.

This chain connects TRBV30 to TRBJ1-1; D is unresolved. V was clipped by 0 bases and J by 7 bases, with 12 bases between them. CDR3 length: 13 residues. Per germline, CDR1 GTSNPN and CDR2 SVGIG (reference sequence). Here the CDR3 DNA reads TGTGCCTGGAGTGTAGAAAGGCAGGTTGAAGCTTTCTTT. This gives the protein CAWSVERQVEAFF.

In this sample, this clonotype turned up once. This rearrangement joins TRBV5-6 to TRBJ1-5, with 11 bases matching TRBD1. The CDR3 runs to 13 residues. Germline V gives CDR1 SGHDT, CDR2 YYEEEE. V trimming: 4 bases; J trimming: 11 bases; junction bases outside the gene matches: 5. The CDR3 DNA reads as TGTGCCAGCAGCCGGGACAGGGGGGTGTCCCAGCATTTT. Translating gives CASSRDRGVSQHF.

The chain joins TRBV30 to TRBJ1-1; a weak D match, TRBD1 (5 bases). The germline V gene encodes CDR1 GTSNPN and CDR2 SVGIG (reference sequence). The CDR3 consists of 12 residues. The germline V and J ends were trimmed by 5 bases and 6 bases, with 13 bases remaining between them. The DNA for the CDR3 is TGTGCCTGGGGGGCGGTTAACGCTGAAGCTTTCTTT. It specifies CAWGAVNAEAFF. The whole variable domain, filled in from reference TRBV30 and TRBJ1-1, reads SQTIHQWPATLVQPVGSPLSLECTVEGTSNPNLYWYRQAAGRGLQLLFYSVGIGQISSEVPQNLSASRPQDRQFILSSKKLLLSDSGFYLCAWGAVNAEAFFGQGTRLTVV.

V usage is TRBV6-5 and J usage is TRBJ2-3, with D perhaps given as TRBD1 or TRBD2 (5 bases each). Trimming took 2 bases from V and 2 from J, leaving 14 bases between them. CDR1 MNHEY and CDR2 SVGAGI come from the germline V gene. This CDR3 has 16 residues. As DNA, the CDR3 is TGTGCCAGCAGTTACAAAGGGGACGACCACACAGATACGCAGTATTTT. As protein: CASSYKGDDHTDTQYF.

The V call is TRBV10-3, the J call TRBJ2-2, with TRBD1 identical over 9 bases. With 3 bases clipped from V and 7 bases from J, the junction kept 6 bases outside the gene matches. Germline V gene sequence: CDR1 ENHRY, CDR2 SYGVKD. The CDR3 is 15 residues long. DNA of the CDR3: TGTGCCATCAGTGACTGGGACAGGGCGTTCGGGGAGCTGTTTTTT. Protein product: CAISDWDRAFGELFF.

The chain employs TRBV12-3 or TRBV12-4 and TRBJ1-2; weak D call: TRBD1 (5 bases). V lost 6 bases and J 8 bases, leaving 13 bases between the germline ends. The CDR3 runs 12 residues. CDR3 region: CASSQVQGGYTF. The CDR3 DNA reads TGTGCCAGCAGCCAAGTCCAGGGAGGCTACACCTTC.